Below, 10 T cell receptor beta chains from the same sample are listed, as sequenced in a study of blood T cells in healthy people across ages. Next came a second PCR, run for about 7 to 12 cycles, which used a sample-barcoded 5' primer along with a J-beta primer mix. Each CDR3 protein gets one entry after TCRdb re-called the 5' RACE reads with MiXCR. The sample lists fewer than 900,000 distinct CDR3 sequences, roughly 43% occurring once. Sequences were obtained from blood. These receptors were collected from a woman aged 55-69 years in good health.

The sample holds a few counts of this clonotype. The chain joins TRBV4-1 to TRBJ2-7; 8 bases map to TRBD2. The CDR3 length is 15 residues. The germline gives CDR1 MGHRA, CDR2 YSYEKL. J lost 3 bases, V lost 3 bases, and 7 bases had no gene match. The CDR3 region is CASSHPGLGNYEQYF. CDR3 nucleotide sequence: TGCGCCAGCAGCCATCCGGGACTAGGTAACTACGAGCAGTACTTC.

In its sample, this clonotype was seen many times. J is TRBJ2-1 and V is TRBV18; 10 bases agree with TRBD1. Trimming removed 6 bases from V and 7 bases from J; junction bases left unmatched: 9. This CDR3 is built from 15 residues. In germline, CDR1 is KGHSH, CDR2 LQKENI. CDR3 region: CASSAGTGAGNEQFF. CDR3 bases: TGTGCCAGCTCCGCCGGGACAGGGGCAGGAAATGAGCAGTTCTTC.

The CDR3 is CASNFQGAPGANVLTF. The CDR3 coding sequence is TGTGCCAGCAATTTTCAGGGGGCGCCTGGGGCCAACGTCCTGACTTTC. The chain carries TRBV2 and TRBJ2-6, with 8 bases fitting TRBD1. This CDR3 region has 16 residues. Trimming removed 7 bases from V and 2 bases from J; junction bases left unmatched: 7. CDR1 and CDR2 (germline): SNHLY, FYNNEI.

The V and J genes are TRBV4-2 and TRBJ2-5; 7 positions match TRBD2. CDR1 LGHNA and CDR2 YNFKEQ come from the germline V gene. The CDR3 has 17 amino acids. V gave up 1 base and J gave up 0 bases; unmatched junction bases: 8. Here the CDR3 reads CASSQGPGGINQETQYF. The CDR3 region has the DNA TGTGCCAGCAGCCAAGGGCCGGGGGGTATTAACCAAGAGACCCAGTACTTC.

This clonotype is a singleton in its sample. This chain links TRBV7-2 with TRBJ1-4, with D maybe TRBD1 (5 bases). Looked up from germline, CDR1 is SGHTA and CDR2 is FQGNSA. CDR3 length equals 14 residues. Trimming removed 4 bases at V and 11 bases at J, with 17 bases between. This CDR3 is CASSSAGTASKLFF. CDR3 nucleotides: TGTGCCAGCAGCTCCGCCGGGACCGCTTCTAAACTGTTTTTT.

The V and J genes are TRBV20-1 and TRBJ2-7, with D possibly TRBD2 on 6 matching bases. V was clipped by 1 base and J by 3 bases, with 13 bases between them. The germline V gene encodes CDR1 DFQATT and CDR2 SNEGSKA (reference sequence). This CDR3 contains 14 residues. CDR3 in amino acids: CSARGRGYIYEQYF. In nucleotides, the CDR3 is TGCAGTGCTAGAGGGCGGGGATACATCTACGAGCAGTACTTC.

This clonotype came up a few times. The gene calls are TRBV21-1 and TRBJ2-1; the DNA was not compared with TRBD1, the D call given in the table. TRBV21-1 is a pseudogene locus. This CDR3 is built from 15 residues. CDR3 amino acids: CASSKGDRLGNEQFF. The CDR3 DNA is TGTGCCAGCAGCAAGGGGGACAGGTTAGGCAATGAGCAGTTCTTC.

The genes are TRBV20-1 and TRBJ1-1; TRBD1 agrees at 9 bases. Germline V gene lookup returns CDR1 DFQATT and CDR2 SNEGSKA (reference sequence). V trimming: 4 bases; J trimming: 1 base; junction bases outside the gene matches: 7. This CDR3 is 15 amino acids long. DNA for the CDR3: TGCAGTGCTAAAACAGGGGGCTGGGAGAACACTGAAGCTTTCTTT. Residues: CSAKTGGWENTEAFF.

This clonotype was picked up one time. A much more abundant neighbour one base away suggests this may be a read error. The V gene is TRBV3-1, the J gene TRBJ2-2; possibly TRBD2 for D (6 bases). This CDR3 spans 16 amino acids. V lost 4 bases and J lost 5, with 17 bases in between. Per germline, CDR1 LGHDT and CDR2 YNNKEL (reference sequence). CDR3 sequence reads: CASSPPNGTSTGELFF. DNA for the CDR3: TGTGCCAGCAGCCCACCCAACGGGACTTCAACCGGGGAGCTGTTTTTT.

Of note for this clonotype: With a much larger clone just one base away, this may be a read error. CDR3 bases: TGTGCCACCAGCAGAGTCGTGTTGTCAGACTATGGCCACACCTTC. Protein product: CATSRVVLSDYGHTF. The J gene is TRBJ1-2, the V gene TRBV15, with D unclear. The length of the CDR3 is 15 residues. Germline values: CDR1 LNHNV, CDR2 YYDKDF (reference sequence). The complete variable domain, with remaining parts taken from reference TRBV15 and TRBJ1-2, reads DAMVIQNPRYQVTQFGKPVTLSCSQTLNHNVMYWYQQKSSQAPKLLFHYYDKDFNNEADTPDNFQSRRPNTSFCFLDIRSPGLGDTAMYLCATSRVVLSDYGHTFGSGTRLTVV.